This T cell receptor beta chain stems from a study of glioma-infiltrating T cells after dendritic cell vaccination. Overall study context: Glioblastoma patients came from Phase I and II dendritic cell vaccination trials. Study results and limitations: The cohort had few patients with full blood and tumor sets.

TCRB CDR3 was amplified from 2 ug genomic DNA or less. Here immunoSEQ multiplex PCR was the method, and the copy in TCRdb shows in-frame clones only, minus some. The sample lists tens of thousands of clones; about four fifths were seen once. The ends were cut back, 2 bases at V and 1 base at J, with 6 bases in the middle. Germline V gene lookup returns CDR1 SGHTA and CDR2 FQGNSA. The CDR3 has 13 amino acids. With respect to this clone: The antigen is unknown.

This specimen was blood, taken before dendritic cell vaccination. The rearrangement joins TRBV7-2 to TRBJ2-7; D is undetermined. This TCR derives from a human donor with glioblastoma. For the CDR3, the DNA is TGTGCCAGCAGCTTATCCAGTTCCTACGAGCAGTACTTC. Translated, it gives CASSLSSSYEQYF.